Each of the 18 T cell receptor beta chains below was sequenced from the same sample in a study of blood T cell repertoires in COVID-19. The table came from immunoSEQ multiplex PCR; TCRdb's copy has only in-frame clones and leaves some out. The sample lists 95,000 to 120,000 clones, less than 75% occurring once. Sequencing was done on a sample of peripheral blood. These receptor sequences come from a woman in her thirties or forties with acute or convalescent COVID-19.

This clone was observed once. This chain uses TRBV7-9 with TRBJ2-7, with D possibly being TRBD2 (5 bases). Per the germline V gene, CDR1 is SEHNR and CDR2 is FQNEAQ (reference sequence). The CDR3 loop spans 13 amino acids. Trimming removed 0 bases at V and 7 bases at J, with 10 bases between. CDR3 protein: CASSLAIGEEQYF. The CDR3 coding sequence is TGTGCCAGCAGCTTAGCGATTGGGGAGGAGCAGTACTTC.

The chain joins TRBV9 to TRBJ1-3; the match to TRBD1 covers 8 bases. The V segment lost 3 bases and the J segment 0 bases; nucleotides outside the gene matches: 8. The CDR3 consists of 17 residues. Per germline, CDR1 SGDLS and CDR2 YYNGEE. The CDR3 nucleotides are TGTGCCAGCAGCGCCGGACAGGGTGGGTCCTCTGGAAACACCATATATTTT. Amino acid sequence: CASSAGQGGSSGNTIYF.

V is TRBV12-5 and J is TRBJ2-7; D might be TRBD1 (6 bases). Germline CDR1 LGHNT, CDR2 FRNRAP. CDR3 length: 14 amino acids. V was pared by 6 bases and J by 4 bases, with 16 bases between. The CDR3 bases are TGTGCTAGTGGCTCCGGGACAACCATGTACGAGCAGTACTTC. This encodes CASGSGTTMYEQYF.

V gene TRBV21-1 combines with J gene TRBJ2-2; the D call in the table, TRBD1, was not verified against the DNA. TRBV21-1 is flagged as a pseudogene. The CDR3 is 17 amino acids. Here the CDR3 reads CASRKEAQGGIGGELFF. DNA of the CDR3: TGTGCCAGCAGAAAAGAGGCACAGGGTGGGATTGGCGGGGAGCTGTTTTTT.

The chain links TRBV6-5 to TRBJ1-5; tentatively, D is TRBD1 (6 bases). There are 14 residues in the CDR3. The germline gives CDR1 MNHEY, CDR2 SVGAGI. V lost 7 bases and J lost 4, with 14 bases in between. As DNA, the CDR3 is TGTGCCAGCATTCCAGGACAGCCGAATCAGCCCCAGCATTTT. Translated, it gives CASIPGQPNQPQHF.

This chain links TRBV3-1 (or the pseudogene TRBV3-2) with TRBJ2-1; a possible D gene is TRBD1 (6 bases). The germline CDR1 and CDR2 sequences are LGHDT and YNNKEL (reference sequence). This CDR3 is 14 amino acids long. The V gene lost 5 bases and the J gene lost 5 bases, with 13 bases spanning the gap. This CDR3 is CASSGGGLNNEQFF. The DNA of the CDR3 is TGTGCCAGCAGCGGTGGGGGCCTAAACAATGAGCAGTTCTTC.

The chain uses TRBV6-2 or TRBV6-3 and TRBJ2-3; tentative D call: TRBD2 (6 bases). The CDR3 covers 12 residues. V was clipped by 4 bases and J by 5 bases, with 7 bases between them. Germline V gene data show CDR1 as MNHEY and CDR2 as SVGEGT. As DNA, the CDR3 is TGTGCCAGCAGTTTTAGCGGAGATACGCAGTATTTT. Its translation: CASSFSGDTQYF.

The V and J genes are TRBV7-9 and TRBJ1-4; D might be TRBD1 (5 bases). In germline, CDR1 is SEHNR, CDR2 FQNEAQ (reference sequence). V dropped 5 bases and J dropped 7 bases, with 17 bases sitting between them. The CDR3 has 15 residues. In DNA, the CDR3 is TGTGCCAGCAGCGATTACTCCTGGGGCTCTGAAAAACTGTTTTTT. Its protein product is CASSDYSWGSEKLFF.

This sequence joins TRBV3-1 (or the pseudogene TRBV3-2) and TRBJ1-5, with a possible D match to TRBD1 (6 bases). Germline CDR1 LGHDT, CDR2 YNNKEL (reference sequence). V shed 4 bases and J shed 4 bases, with 17 bases lying between them. This CDR3 comprises 16 residues. The CDR3 DNA sequence: TGTGCCAGCAGCCTCGGTGGACAGTCGGGTAATCAGCCCCAGCATTTT. Its translation is CASSLGGQSGNQPQHF.

V and J are TRBV11-1 and TRBJ2-5, with TRBD2 matching 11 bases. The CDR3 consists of 15 residues. V was clipped by 7 bases and J by 3 bases; unmatched bases: 7. Per the germline V gene, CDR1 is SGHAT and CDR2 is FQDESV (reference sequence). CDR3 bases: TGTGCCAGCACCGTAGGTAGCGGGGGGGAAGAGACCCAGTACTTC. It codes for CASTVGSGGEETQYF. The full variable domain, completed using reference TRBV11-1 and TRBJ2-5, is EAEVAQSPRYKITEKSQAVAFWCDPISGHATLYWYRQILGQGPELLVQFQDESVVDDSQLPKDRFSAERLKGVDSTLKIQPAELGDSAMYLCASTVGSGGEETQYFGPGTRLLVL.

The chain joins TRBV10-3 to TRBJ1-1; D gene ambiguous. The CDR3 contains 14 residues. V gave up 6 bases and J gave up 6 bases, with 17 bases separating them. The V gene's germline CDR1 is ENHRY and CDR2 SYGVKD. CDR3 protein: CAIRSLASNPEAFF. The CDR3 DNA follows: TGTGCCATCAGAAGTCTAGCGTCAAACCCTGAAGCTTTCTTT.

This chain joins TRBV28 and TRBJ2-7, with TRBD1 as a possible D gene (6 bases). CDR1 is MDHEN and CDR2 is SYDVKM in the germline V gene. V was cut by 6 bases and J by 2 bases, with 14 bases left in between. This CDR3 has 14 amino acids. The CDR3 loop is CASSTGQMPYEQYF. CDR3 nucleotides: TGTGCCAGCAGCACCGGACAGATGCCCTACGAGCAGTACTTC.

The rearrangement uses TRBV10-3 and TRBJ2-3, with 9 bases aligning to TRBD1. CDR1 is ENHRY and CDR2 is SYGVKD in the germline V gene. V lost 5 bases to trimming and J lost 2 bases; unmatched junction nucleotides: 8. This CDR3 has 16 amino acids. The CDR3 reads CAISSRTGEDTDTQYF. The CDR3 DNA sequence: TGTGCCATCAGTTCCCGGACAGGGGAGGACACAGATACGCAGTATTTT.

This clone was found a few times. The chain uses TRBV19 and TRBJ2-2; TRBD1 is a possible D gene (5 bases). Germline V CDR1 and CDR2: LNHDA, SQIVND (reference sequence). V was cut by 1 base and J by 6 bases, with 12 bases left in between. The CDR3 is made up of 15 amino acids. This CDR3 reads CASSIGGVRAGELFF. CDR3 nucleotides: TGTGCCAGTAGTATAGGGGGCGTTAGGGCCGGGGAGCTGTTTTTT.

This chain joins TRBV10-3 and TRBJ2-3; 14 bases align to TRBD2. CDR1 is ENHRY and CDR2 is SYGVKD in the germline V gene. The CDR3 has 17 residues. J was trimmed by 2 bases and V by 6 bases; bases with no gene match: 7. CDR3 protein: CAIRTPGLAGATDTQYF. The CDR3 DNA reads as TGTGCCATCAGAACACCGGGACTAGCGGGGGCCACAGATACGCAGTATTTT.

There are a few counts of this clone. The chain is built from TRBV5-4 and TRBJ1-1; 7 bases are a match to TRBD1. With V trimmed by 0 bases and J by 7 bases, 6 bases remained unmatched. CDR1 and CDR2 from the germline V gene are SGHNT and YYREEE (reference sequence). The CDR3 has 14 amino acids. This CDR3 reads CASSLVGGKNEAFF. In DNA form, the CDR3 reads TGTGCCAGCAGCTTGGTAGGGGGCAAGAATGAAGCTTTCTTT.

This clone rates as medium-sized (0.01 to 0.1%). The genes are TRBV6-6 and TRBJ1-1; 9 bases align to TRBD1. This CDR3 has 15 amino acids. The J segment lost 6 bases and the V segment lost 8 bases, leaving 13 bases of the junction unmatched. Germline V gene sequence: CDR1 MNHNY, CDR2 SVGAGI (reference sequence). CDR3 nucleotide sequence: TGTGCCAGCCGACCGGCTTCGACAGGGGGGGCTGAAGCTTTCTTT. It yields the protein CASRPASTGGAEAFF.

The chain combines TRBV3-1 (or the pseudogene TRBV3-2) with TRBJ2-1; 7 bases fit TRBD1. The CDR3 covers 14 residues. After removal of 4 bases from V and 15 bases from J, the junction contained 15 bases not matched to a gene. The germline CDR1 and CDR2 sequences are LGHDT and YNNKEL (reference sequence). The CDR3 spells CASSLSEVGGRPFF. The CDR3 DNA reads TGTGCCAGCAGCCTAAGCGAGGTAGGGGGCAGGCCGTTCTTC.